The 27 T cell receptor beta chains presented below share a single source sample, sequenced in a study of blood T cell repertoires in COVID-19. Sequencing used immunoSEQ multiplex PCR; TCRdb keeps in-frame clones, though not all of them. The sample has about 130,000 clones, under 90% seen once. The sequencing sample was made of peripheral blood. These receptor sequences come from a woman aged 55-70 years with active or convalescent COVID-19.

This chain joins TRBV28 and TRBJ2-7; perhaps TRBD1 as D (5 bases). V lost 4 bases to trimming and J lost 1 base, with 11 bases between them. Looked up from germline, CDR1 is MDHEN and CDR2 is SYDVKM. The CDR3 spans 14 residues. Written as DNA, the CDR3 is TGTGCCAGCAGTTGGCAGGGAACATCCTACGAGCAGTACGTC. The encoded protein is CASSWQGTSYEQYV.

CDR3 in DNA: TGTGCCAGCAGCCTGCTCGGACAGGCAAACTATGGCTACACCTTC. Translated, it gives CASSLLGQANYGYTF. The V call is TRBV7-9, the J call TRBJ1-2; 7 bases fit TRBD1. With 5 bases clipped from V and 2 bases from J, the junction kept 8 bases outside the gene matches. This CDR3 has 15 amino acids. The V gene's germline CDR1 is SEHNR and CDR2 FQNEAQ (reference sequence).

The V and J genes are TRBV5-5 and TRBJ1-4; 7 bases match TRBD1. The length of the CDR3 is 16 residues. Germline V gene lookup returns CDR1 SGHKS and CDR2 YYEKEE (reference sequence). After removal of 3 bases from V and 0 bases from J, the junction contained 5 bases not matched to a gene. CDR3 bases: TGTGCCAGCAGCTCCGGACAGGCCGCAACTAATGAAAAACTGTTTTTT. Translating gives CASSSGQAATNEKLFF.

The CDR3 region has the DNA TGTGCCAGCCGACTAGCGGGAGCCTACGAGCAGTACTTC. It specifies CASRLAGAYEQYF. The V and J genes are TRBV27 and TRBJ2-7; 12 nucleotides match TRBD2. V lost 8 bases and J lost 2; bases outside the gene matches: 1. The CDR3 loop spans 13 amino acids. Germline loops: CDR1 MNHEY, CDR2 SMNVEV (reference sequence).

V is TRBV28 and J is TRBJ2-7; 9 bases line up with TRBD1. Germline CDR1 reads MDHEN; CDR2 reads SYDVKM. Germline trimming cut 3 bases from V and 3 bases from J; bases unmatched to any gene: 6. This CDR3 has 15 amino acids. In DNA form, the CDR3 reads TGTGCCAGCAGTTTCTCCGGGACAGGGTACTACGAGCAGTACTTC. Translating it yields CASSFSGTGYYEQYF. The variable domain in full, with the rest retrieved from reference TRBV28 and TRBJ2-7, is DVKVTQSSRYLVKRTGEKVFLECVQDMDHENMFWYRQDPGLGLRLIYFSYDVKMKEKGDIPEGYSVSREKKERFSLILESASTNQTSMYLCASSFSGTGYYEQYFGPGTRLTVT.

This chain links TRBV27 with TRBJ2-1; perhaps TRBD1 as D (5 bases). V was trimmed by 2 bases and J by 7 bases, leaving 9 bases between them. The V gene's germline CDR1 is MNHEY and CDR2 SMNVEV (reference sequence). The CDR3 is made up of 13 amino acids. The CDR3 region has the DNA TGTGCCAGCAGTTTACAGGGCAAGAATGAGCAGTTCTTC. Protein: CASSLQGKNEQFF.

J is TRBJ1-3 and V is TRBV28; D may be TRBD1 (6 bases). Germline CDR1 MDHEN, CDR2 SYDVKM. Trimming removed 6 bases at V and 4 bases at J, with 22 bases between. The CDR3 extends over 17 amino acids. The CDR3 loop is CASSGDNLSLLGNTIYF. The CDR3 coding sequence is TGTGCCAGCAGCGGGGACAACCTATCTCTCCTCGGAAACACCATATATTTT.

V gene TRBV28 combines with J gene TRBJ1-2; 7 positions agree with TRBD1. Germline-derived CDR1 and CDR2 are MDHEN and SYDVKM. V was pared by 5 bases and J by 8 bases, with 8 bases of the junction left unmatched. The CDR3 covers 13 residues. The CDR3 DNA sequence: TGTGCCAGCAGTCTACAGGGGTCACTGGGCTACACCTTC. This gives the protein CASSLQGSLGYTF.

This chain links TRBV5-1 with TRBJ2-5, with 11 positions matching TRBD2. V shed 0 bases and J 5 bases; nucleotides not matched to a gene: 9. The CDR3 is made up of 17 amino acids. Germline CDR1 is SGHRS and CDR2 is YFSETQ. The CDR3 sequence is CASSLEGWTSGYETQYF. CDR3 nucleotides: TGCGCCAGCAGCTTGGAAGGCTGGACTAGCGGGTACGAGACCCAGTACTTC.

V gene TRBV4-3 combines with J gene TRBJ1-2, with D maybe TRBD1 (5 bases). Trimming took 3 bases from V and 2 from J, leaving 13 bases between them. The CDR3 consists of 15 residues. Germline V CDR1 and CDR2: LGHNA, YSLEER. This CDR3 reads CASSQGPGGNYGYTF. The DNA of the CDR3 is TGCGCCAGCAGCCAGGGGCCGGGGGGAAACTATGGCTACACCTTC.

J is TRBJ1-2 and V is TRBV28; no reliable D call. The germline gives CDR1 MDHEN, CDR2 SYDVKM. Trimming removed 4 bases from V and 4 bases from J, with 7 bases in between. The CDR3 is made up of 12 amino acids. The CDR3 region is CASSSRRYGYTF. The CDR3 DNA reads as TGTGCCAGCAGTTCCAGGCGCTATGGCTACACCTTC.

V and J are TRBV28 and TRBJ1-5; D gene unclear. Trimming removed 6 bases at V and 7 bases at J, with 10 bases between. Germline CDR1 MDHEN, CDR2 SYDVKM. This CDR3 comprises 12 residues. The CDR3 here is CASSQNPQPQHF. DNA of the CDR3: TGTGCCAGCAGCCAGAACCCCCAGCCCCAGCATTTT.

The chain links TRBV9 to TRBJ1-4, with no clear D. Germline CDR1 is SGDLS and CDR2 is YYNGEE. CDR3 size: 15 residues. Trimming shortened V by 0 bases and J by 4 bases, and 10 bases separated the two germline ends. The DNA of the CDR3 is TGTGCCAGCAGCGTAGGTGGGCACCATAATGAAAAACTGTTTTTT. Translating it yields CASSVGGHHNEKLFF.

The chain joins TRBV18 to TRBJ1-1; 8 bases fit TRBD1. After removal of 3 bases from V and 1 base from J, the junction contained 4 bases not matched to a gene. CDR1 is KGHSH and CDR2 is LQKENI in the germline V gene. The CDR3 consists of 15 residues. CDR3 nucleotides: TGTGCCAGCTCACCTCCCGGGACAGGGAACACTGAAGCTTTCTTT. This encodes CASSPPGTGNTEAFF. Full variable domain (outside the CDR3, taken from reference TRBV18 and TRBJ1-1): NAGVMQNPRHLVRRRGQEARLRCSPMKGHSHVYWYRQLPEEGLKFMVYLQKENIIDESGMPKERFSAEFPKEGPSILRIQQVVRGDSAAYFCASSPPGTGNTEAFFGQGTRLTVV.

Concerning this clone: The sample has other DNA sequences that encode this CDR3 too. The chain couples TRBV6-2 or TRBV6-3 to TRBJ1-1; D unclear. The germline V gene has CDR1 MNHEY and CDR2 SVGEGT. The CDR3 totals 14 residues. V was shortened by 0 bases and J by 1 base, with 6 bases between the two germline ends. The CDR3: CASSYSGGNTEAFF. The CDR3 nucleotides are TGTGCCAGCAGTTACTCCGGTGGGAACACTGAAGCTTTCTTT.

The rearrangement uses TRBV9 and TRBJ2-3; maybe TRBD2 (6 bases). CDR1 is SGDLS, CDR2 YYNGEE, per germline. Trimming stripped 2 bases from V and 2 bases from J, with 12 bases between. The CDR3 is 15 amino acids. CDR3: CASSVRGAFTDTQYF. The CDR3 bases are TGTGCCAGCAGCGTTCGCGGGGCCTTCACAGATACGCAGTATTTT.

The J gene is TRBJ1-2, the V gene TRBV6-5, with a possible D match to TRBD1 (6 bases). With 4 bases removed from V and 5 bases from J, the gap between germline ends came to 11 bases. The CDR3 has 13 residues. Germline-derived CDR1 and CDR2 are MNHEY and SVGAGI. CDR3 nucleotide sequence: TGTGCCAGCAGTTTCCTAACAGGGTATGGCTACACCTTC. It yields the protein CASSFLTGYGYTF.

The chain uses TRBV5-1 and TRBJ1-6; TRBD1 aligns across 9 bases. J gave up 7 bases and V 4 bases, and 6 bases lay outside the gene matches. The CDR3 sequence is 15 residues long. CDR1 SGHRS and CDR2 YFSETQ come from the germline V gene. CDR3: CASSPDRGGNSPLHF. The CDR3 DNA reads TGCGCCAGCAGCCCGGACAGGGGTGGCAATTCACCCCTCCACTTT.

A few counts support this clone. The genes are TRBV12-3 or TRBV12-4 and TRBJ2-5; no clear D. The CDR3 runs 12 residues. The V and J ends lost 2 bases and 2 bases respectively, with 3 bases between them. CDR3 DNA sequence: TGTGCCAGCAGTTTATCTCAAGAGACCCAGTACTTC. It translates to CASSLSQETQYF.

The V and J genes are TRBV19 and TRBJ1-1, with TRBD1 matching 7 bases. The CDR3 has 14 amino acids. Germline V gene data show CDR1 as LNHDA and CDR2 as SQIVND (reference sequence). Trimming removed 5 bases from V and 1 base from J; junction bases left unmatched: 4. The CDR3 reads CASSPGQQNTEAFF. The DNA of the CDR3 is TGTGCCAGTAGTCCGGGACAGCAGAACACTGAAGCTTTCTTT.

The rearrangement uses TRBV9 and TRBJ2-5; perhaps TRBD2 as D (5 bases). V was trimmed by 4 bases and J by 2 bases, leaving 9 bases between them. The CDR3 has 13 residues. CDR1 is SGDLS, CDR2 YYNGEE, per germline. The CDR3 spells CASSSRTQETQYF. CDR3 DNA: TGTGCCAGCAGCTCGAGGACTCAAGAGACCCAGTACTTC.

In nucleotides, the CDR3 is TGTGCCATCAGAGTTGGACTAGCGGGGGGTAAAACCTACGAGCAGTACGTC. It is translated as CAIRVGLAGGKTYEQYV. The J gene is TRBJ2-7, the V gene TRBV10-3, with 14 bases that match TRBD2. CDR1 and CDR2 (germline): ENHRY, SYGVKD. The CDR3 contains 17 residues. Losses at the gene ends were 6 bases for V and 2 bases for J; bases not matched to a gene: 9.

In its sample, this clone was seen a few times. V and J are TRBV2 and TRBJ1-5; the D is unclear. The germline V gene encodes CDR1 SNHLY and CDR2 FYNNEI. This CDR3 spans 14 amino acids. V lost 5 bases and J lost 5, with 13 bases in between. This CDR3 reads CASSRLTVDQPQHF. CDR3 sequence (DNA): TGTGCCAGCAGTAGATTAACAGTCGATCAGCCCCAGCATTTT.

The genes are TRBV3-1 (or the pseudogene TRBV3-2) and TRBJ1-6, with D possibly being TRBD1 (6 bases). V gave up 8 bases and J gave up 5 bases, with 13 bases separating them. Germline V gene data show CDR1 as LGHDT and CDR2 as YNNKEL (reference sequence). The CDR3 totals 14 residues. The chain's CDR3 is CASQGRGDNSPLHF. The CDR3 bases are TGTGCCAGCCAAGGGAGGGGGGATAATTCACCCCTCCACTTT.

The CDR3 is CASSLGDRGPNEAFF. In nucleotides, the CDR3 is TGTGCCAGCAGCTTAGGGGACAGGGGGCCTAATGAAGCTTTCTTT. J is TRBJ1-1 and V is TRBV5-4; 12 positions agree with TRBD1. The CDR3 consists of 15 residues. V trimming: 2 bases; J trimming: 7 bases; junction bases outside the gene matches: 6. In germline, CDR1 is SGHNT, CDR2 YYREEE (reference sequence).

The chain employs TRBV6-6 and TRBJ2-7; 7 bases map to TRBD2. Germline trimming cut 6 bases from V and 0 bases from J; bases unmatched to any gene: 11. The CDR3 sequence is 16 residues long. CDR1 and CDR2 from the germline V gene are MNHNY and SVGAGI (reference sequence). In DNA, the CDR3 is TGTGCCAGCAGGCAGCCTAGCGGAGCCTACTCCTACGAGCAGTACTTC. It translates to CASRQPSGAYSYEQYF.

The chain uses TRBV10-2 and TRBJ2-5; TRBD2 might be the D (6 bases). Trimming left V 4 bases short and J 5 bases short, with 11 bases between. CDR3 length equals 13 residues. Germline CDR1 and CDR2: WSHSY and SAAADI. This CDR3 is CASSAVGGETQYF. The CDR3 coding sequence is TGCGCCAGCAGTGCAGTGGGAGGCGAGACCCAGTACTTC.